This T cell receptor (beta chain) was identified in a study of CD8+CD57+ T cells in acquired aplastic anemia. Study-level background: Roughly 3.2 ug was the average amount of DNA from sorted CD4+ and CD8+ cells. Study observations and caveats: Levels of CD8+ Simpson's diversity were not significantly distinct in patients versus controls.

Notes on this clonotype: Its antigen is unidentified.

Genomic DNA acted as the template from which TCR beta VDJ combination and CDR3 sequence profiling were carried out. One entry per CDR3 protein, called by TCRdb with MiXCR from the reads. The sample has approximately 190,000 distinct CDR3 sequences, 48% seen once. CD8+CD57+ cell expansion, shown by flow cytometry, had occurred in the patients selected for sequencing. This CDR3 is built from 15 residues. V shed 3 bases and J shed 1 base, with 10 bases lying between them. The germline CDR1 and CDR2 sequences are SGHVS and FQNEAQ. This clonotype was sampled from a human donor with aplastic anemia. This chain links TRBV7-8 with TRBJ2-1; no definite D call. Source material: sorted CD4+, CD8+, or CD8+CD57+ T cells (not recorded which) from PBMCs. The CDR3 DNA reads as TGTGCCAGCAGCTTGGCCGCAGTGTCCTACAATGAGCAGTTCTTC. Amino acid sequence: CASSLAAVSYNEQFF.